This T cell receptor (beta chain) was found in a study of OX40 agonist ivuxolimab in advanced cancers. Study information: Each patient was given ivuxolimab into a vein every 2 weeks, at 0.01 to 10 mg/kg. Eligibility rules accepted prior anti-PD-1, anti-PD-L1 or anti-CTLA-4 therapy, and approximately 40% had some.

Notes on the study in general: On average, CD8+ T cells had more expanded clones than CD4+. Among some nonresponders, normalized T-cell clonal expansion was also low.

Of note for this clone: The antigen remains unidentified.

Profiled with immunoSEQ multiplex PCR; TCRdb holds only in-frame clones, not every one. Seen here are about 50,000 clones, roughly nine tenths observed once, and the top ten hold more than 5%. The V segment lost 1 base and the J segment 8 bases; nucleotides outside the gene matches: 4. Per the germline V gene, CDR1 is SNHLY and CDR2 is FYNNEI. This CDR3 spans 15 amino acids. The specimen comprised CD4+ or CD8+ T cells sorted from blood, sampled in a trial of the OX40 agonist ivuxolimab. The receptor was derived from an adult with an advanced solid tumor such as melanoma, head and neck, liver or kidney cancer. The chain recombines TRBV2 with TRBJ2-1; 11 nucleotides match TRBD1. The CDR3 region has the DNA TGTGCCAGCAGTGAAGGGACAGGGGGCATGGATGAGCAGTTCTTC. This sequence encodes CASSEGTGGMDEQFF.